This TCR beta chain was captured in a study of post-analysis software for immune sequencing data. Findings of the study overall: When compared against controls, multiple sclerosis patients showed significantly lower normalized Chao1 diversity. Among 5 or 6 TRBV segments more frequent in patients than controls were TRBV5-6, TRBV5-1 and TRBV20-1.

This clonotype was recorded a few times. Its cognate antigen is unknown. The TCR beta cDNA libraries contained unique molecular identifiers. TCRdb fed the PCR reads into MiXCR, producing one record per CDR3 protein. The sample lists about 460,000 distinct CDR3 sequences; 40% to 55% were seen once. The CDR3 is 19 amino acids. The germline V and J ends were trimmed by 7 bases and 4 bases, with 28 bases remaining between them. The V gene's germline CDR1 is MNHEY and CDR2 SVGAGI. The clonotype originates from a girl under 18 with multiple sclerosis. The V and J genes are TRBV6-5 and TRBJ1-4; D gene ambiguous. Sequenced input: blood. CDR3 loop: CASTLLGPPDQLDNEKLFF. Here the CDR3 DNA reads TGTGCCAGCACTCTACTGGGCCCGCCCGATCAATTAGATAATGAAAAACTGTTTTTT.